The clone carrying this T cell receptor (beta chain) was seen repeatedly, ten times or more. These data are taken from a study of molecular identifiers for immune sequencing clone quantification. Across the study: Replicates split RNA from around 20,000 or 100,000 naive CD8 cells five ways, and the researchers sequenced four portions.

V dropped 1 base and J dropped 2; count of bases not matched to a gene: 5. The CDR3 runs 16 residues. Germline lookup yields CDR1 SEHNR and CDR2 FQNEAQ (reference sequence). Each library that profiled naive CD8 cells came from roughly 20,000 to 1,000,000 sorted cells with 10%, 30% or 50% RNA. The sorting of naive CD8 T cells used the CD8+CD4-CCR7+CD45RA+ phenotype. TCRdb reanalysed the PCR reads using MiXCR and keeps one entry per CDR3 protein. Of hundreds of thousands of distinct CDR3 sequences detected, about a fifth appear once; the ten largest clones hold 0.7% to 0.9%. This receptor was obtained from a human donor in good health. Some libraries in this study had Jurkat cell RNA spiked in. The sequencing sample was made of naive CD8+ T cells from blood, with Jurkat cell RNA spiked in. Subset: FACS-sorted CD8+CD4-CCR7+CD45RA+ naive T cells. The genes are TRBV7-9 and TRBJ2-5; TRBD2 agrees at 9 bases. CDR3 nucleotides: TGTGCCAGCAGCTTAGGCCCTAGCGGGGCGCAAGAGACCCAGTACTTC. Its protein product is CASSLGPSGAQETQYF.